This record concerns one T cell receptor (beta chain) sequence. Its antigen is unidentified. The source of the sample is a study of memory CD4+ T cells and cytomegalovirus serostatus. Overall study: Healthy Belgian adult donors included about nine CMV-positive and 24 CMV-negative people.

Single viable CD3+CD4+CD8-CD45RO+ cells were sorted as the memory CD4+ T cells. Study-level points and caveats: The CMV-associated TCR signature appears largely within the CD4+ memory repertoire.

The table came from immunoSEQ multiplex PCR; TCRdb's copy has only in-frame clones and leaves some out. The table has 45,000 to 50,000 clones, roughly 80% seen once. This receptor was obtained from an adult in good health and CMV-seronegative. The sample was memory CD4+ T cells from blood.

The CDR3, as DNA: TGTGCCAGCAGGAAAGACAGGGTTTACAATGAGCAGTTCTTC. It is translated as CASRKDRVYNEQFF. The chain uses TRBV2 and TRBJ2-1; TRBD1 matches at 7 bases. J lost 4 bases, V lost 6 bases, and 6 bases had no gene match. The germline CDR1 and CDR2 sequences are SNHLY and FYNNEI. The length of the CDR3 is 14 residues.